This T cell receptor beta chain was recovered during a study of Graves' ophthalmopathy and Graves' hyperthyroidism. Findings and caveats of the study: Blood samples also showed most expanded thyroid clonotypes exceeding 0.001 frequency.

The sequenced template was RNA, covering the TCR beta CDR3 region. After a first-round RT-PCR with HTBI primers, a second-round multiplex PCR was run. Each CDR3 protein is one row after TCRdb ran MiXCR on the multiplex PCR reads. The repertoire consists of about 620,000 distinct CDR3 sequences, with about 20% occurring once and the leading ten covering roughly 6.9%. V was trimmed by 5 bases and J by 6 bases, leaving 13 bases between them. This CDR3 spans 12 amino acids. The germline gives CDR1 DFQATT, CDR2 SNEGSKA (reference sequence). There are many counts of this clonotype. Its target is not known. The source is a woman aged 18 to 35 with stable Graves' hyperthyroidism. Some clones in this sample may be carry-over from other donors' samples. The sequencing input was peripheral blood. J is TRBJ1-1 and V is TRBV20-1; the D gene is possibly TRBD1 (5 bases). CDR3 loop: CSAWDPNSEAFF. As DNA, the CDR3 is TGCAGTGCTTGGGACCCAAATTCTGAAGCTTTCTTT.